This T cell receptor beta chain emerged from a study of blood T cell repertoires in COVID-19. Some clones are missing from TCRdb's copy, which holds only in-frame ones; the method was immunoSEQ multiplex PCR. The sample includes over 250,000 clones, approximately 90% of them seen just once. This CDR3 has 15 amino acids. The V gene lost 1 base and the J gene lost 7 bases, with 11 bases spanning the gap. Per germline, CDR1 SGHTA and CDR2 FQGNSA. The J gene is TRBJ1-6, the V gene TRBV7-2; D is unresolved. This TCR derives from a man aged 55 to 69 who had recovered from COVID-19. What was sequenced was peripheral blood. The CDR3 nucleotides read TGTGCCAGCAGCTTAGTCGTTCAGACAAATTCACCCCTCCACTTT. Translation: CASSLVVQTNSPLHF.